Listed below are T cell receptor beta chains from one sample, sequenced in a study of T cell repertoires in cytomegalovirus infection. These receptors' targets are unknown. In TCRdb, the reads were re-called with MiXCR into one record per CDR3 protein. Of a few hundred thousand distinct CDR3 sequences in the sample, 22% were seen once. This specimen consisted of cultured PBMCs, obtained from culture after CMV antigen stimulation. Receptor source: a human donor in good health (CMV status not recorded). Some clones in this sample may be carry-over from other donors' samples. CDR3s include the opening cysteine and the closing phenylalanine or tryptophan. A D gene is named only where the DNA matches it firmly. The size field is filled for only some rows; it gives once, few, many or a size class.

>TRBJ2-5|.|.|TRBV12-3/TRBV12-4
TGTGCCAGCAGACCGGGACACCTCCAAGAGACCCAGTACTTC
CASRPGHLQETQYF
>TRBJ1-1|.|.|TRBV27
TGTGCCAGCAGTTCCGGGGTCTTCACTGAAGCTTTCTTT
CASSSGVFTEAFF
>TRBJ2-1|TRBD2|few|TRBV24-1
TGTGCCACGGGAAACGGGGAGGGTAGTGAGCAGTTCTTC
CATGNGEGSEQFF
>TRBJ1-4|.|many|TRBV2
TGTGCCAGCAGACAGGAGAATGAAAAACTGTTTTTT
CASRQENEKLFF
>TRBJ2-1|TRBD2|few|TRBV11-2
TGTGCCAGCAGCGGGACTAGCGGGAATAGGAATGAGCAGTTCTTC
CASSGTSGNRNEQFF
>TRBJ2-1|.|.|TRBV2
TGTGCCAGCAGTTTCAGCGGGCCCAATGAGCAGTTCTTC
CASSFSGPNEQFF
>TRBJ1-3|.|.|TRBV7-2
TGTGCCAGCAGCTCCCTCTCCAGCTTCTCTGGAAACACCATATATTTT
CASSSLSSFSGNTIYF
>TRBJ2-3|.|.|TRBV3-1
TGTGCCAGCAGCCAAGATCGGGGACACACAGATACGCAGTATTTT
CASSQDRGHTDTQYF
>TRBJ2-2|.|few|TRBV11-2
TGTGCCAGCACCTCGAAAGTAGTTCTTAGCGCGGCGAACACCGGGGAGCTGTTTTTT
CASTSKVVLSAANTGELFF
>TRBJ2-1|.|few|TRBV7-2
TGTGCCAGCAGCTTAGTGGGTAGGCAGGGTGAGCAGTTCTTC
CASSLVGRQGEQFF
>TRBJ2-1|.|.|TRBV7-2
TGTGCCAGCAGCCCCCGTATGGGGGGCCATGAGCAGTTCTTC
CASSPRMGGHEQFF
>TRBJ2-2|TRBD2|many|TRBV7-8
TGTGCCAGCAGCTTAGCCCCGACTAGCGGGATGGCCGGGGAGCTGTTTTTT
CASSLAPTSGMAGELFF
>TRBJ2-2|TRBD1|.|TRBV12-3/TRBV12-4
TGTGCCAGCAGCACAGGGGACACCGGGGAGCTGTTTTTT
CASSTGDTGELFF
>TRBJ2-2|TRBD1|.|TRBV6-2/TRBV6-3
TGTGCCAGGAGAAAGGGACAGGGGCGTAACACCGGGGAGCTGTTTTTT
CARRKGQGRNTGELFF
>TRBJ1-4|.|few|TRBV4-1
TGCGCCAGCAGGCAACAAGGACAGATTCCCGAAAAACTGTTTTTT
CASRQQGQIPEKLFF
>TRBJ2-5|.|many|TRBV7-2
TGTGCCAGCAGCTTCAGCAGAGAGACCCAGTACTTC
CASSFSRETQYF
>TRBJ2-6|.|.|TRBV27
TGTGCCAGCAGTTTCTTCCAGGGAGTCTCTGGGGCCAACGTCCTGACTTTC
CASSFFQGVSGANVLTF